This TCR beta chain is from a study of T cells expressing NK-cell markers. From its re-call of the 5' RACE reads, TCRdb lists each CDR3 protein once, without DNA. The table lists roughly 430,000 distinct CDR3 sequences. The sequenced sample consisted of blood T cells: a sorted CD56 or NKG2C T cell subset, CD4+ or CD8+ T cells, or bulk PBMC T cells (not recorded which). The origin of this receptor is a woman aged 18-69 years in good health.

This chain's CDR3 is CATSRDGTANTGELFF. The genes are TRBV15 and TRBJ2-2; TCRdb lists TRBD1, though no DNA is available to test this call. This CDR3 comprises 16 residues. The germline CDR1 and CDR2 sequences are LNHNV and YYDKDF (reference sequence). Full variable domain (missing parts from reference TRBV15 and TRBJ2-2): DAMVIQNPRYQVTQFGKPVTLSCSQTLNHNVMYWYQQKSSQAPKLLFHYYDKDFNNEADTPDNFQSRRPNTSFCFLDIRSPGLGDTAMYLCATSRDGTANTGELFFGEGSRLTVL.